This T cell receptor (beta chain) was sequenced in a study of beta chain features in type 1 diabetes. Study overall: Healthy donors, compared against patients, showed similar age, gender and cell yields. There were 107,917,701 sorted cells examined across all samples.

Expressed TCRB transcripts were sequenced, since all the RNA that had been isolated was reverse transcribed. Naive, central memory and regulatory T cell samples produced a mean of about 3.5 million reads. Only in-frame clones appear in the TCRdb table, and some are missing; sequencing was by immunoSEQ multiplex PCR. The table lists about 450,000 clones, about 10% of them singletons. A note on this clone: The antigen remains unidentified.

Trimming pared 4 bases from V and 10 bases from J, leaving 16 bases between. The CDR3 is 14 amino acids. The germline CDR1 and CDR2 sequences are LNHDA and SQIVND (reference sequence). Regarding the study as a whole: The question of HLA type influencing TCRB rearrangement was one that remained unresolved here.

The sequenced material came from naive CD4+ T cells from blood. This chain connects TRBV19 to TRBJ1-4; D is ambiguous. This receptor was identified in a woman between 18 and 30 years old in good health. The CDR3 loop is CASSKDRWDGKLFF. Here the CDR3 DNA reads TGTGCCAGTAGTAAAGATCGGTGGGATGGAAAACTGTTTTTT.